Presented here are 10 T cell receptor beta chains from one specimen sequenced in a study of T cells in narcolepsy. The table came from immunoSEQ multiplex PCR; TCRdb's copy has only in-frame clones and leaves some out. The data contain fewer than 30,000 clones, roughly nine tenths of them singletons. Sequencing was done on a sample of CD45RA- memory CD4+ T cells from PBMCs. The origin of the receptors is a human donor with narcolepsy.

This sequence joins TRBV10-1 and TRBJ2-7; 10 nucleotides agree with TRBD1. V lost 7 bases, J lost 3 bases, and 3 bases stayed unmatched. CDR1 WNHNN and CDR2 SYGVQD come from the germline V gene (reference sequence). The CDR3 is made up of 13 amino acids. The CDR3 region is CASTRDRGYEQYF. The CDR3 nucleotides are TGCGCCAGCACCCGGGACAGGGGCTACGAGCAGTACTTC.

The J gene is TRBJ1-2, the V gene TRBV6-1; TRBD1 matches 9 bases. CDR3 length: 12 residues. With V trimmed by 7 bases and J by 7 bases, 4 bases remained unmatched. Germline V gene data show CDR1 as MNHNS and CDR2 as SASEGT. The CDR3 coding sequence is TGTGCCAGCACCCGGGACAGGGTTGGCTACACCTTC. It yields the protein CASTRDRVGYTF.

CDR3 DNA: TGCGCCAGCAGTGAGTCTGGGTATCAGCCCCAGCATTTT. It specifies CASSESGYQPQHF. The rearrangement uses TRBV10-2 and TRBJ1-5; D unclear. Germline V gene lookup returns CDR1 WSHSY and CDR2 SAAADI. The ends were cut back, 0 bases at V and 5 bases at J, with 5 bases in the middle. The length of the CDR3 is 13 residues.

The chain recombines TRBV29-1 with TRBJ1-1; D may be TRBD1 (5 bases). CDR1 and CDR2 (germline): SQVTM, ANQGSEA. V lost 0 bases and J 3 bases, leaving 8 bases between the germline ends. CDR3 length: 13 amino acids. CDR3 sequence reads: CSVEDGRDTEAFF. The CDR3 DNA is TGCAGCGTTGAAGATGGCAGGGACACTGAAGCTTTCTTT.

The CDR3 is CASSPTGGQDTQYF. The CDR3 nucleotides read TGTGCCAGCAGCCCTACAGGGGGCCAGGATACGCAGTATTTT. The J gene is TRBJ2-3, the V gene TRBV5-4; TRBD1 matches 9 bases. Trimming took 4 bases from V and 6 from J; bases not matched to a gene: 6. This CDR3 comprises 14 residues. Germline CDR1 reads SGHNT; CDR2 reads YYREEE (reference sequence).

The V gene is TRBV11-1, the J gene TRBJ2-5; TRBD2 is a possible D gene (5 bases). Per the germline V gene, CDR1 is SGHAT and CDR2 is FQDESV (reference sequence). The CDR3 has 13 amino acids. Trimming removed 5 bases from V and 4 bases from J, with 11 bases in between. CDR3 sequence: CASSRDLGETQYF. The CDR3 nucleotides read TGTGCCAGCAGCCGGGATCTTGGAGAGACCCAGTACTTC.

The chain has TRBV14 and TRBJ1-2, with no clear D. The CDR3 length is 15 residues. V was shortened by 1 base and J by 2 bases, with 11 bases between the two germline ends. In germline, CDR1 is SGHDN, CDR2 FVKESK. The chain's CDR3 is CASSQAGPRNYGYTF. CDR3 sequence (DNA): TGTGCCAGCAGCCAAGCGGGCCCTCGCAACTATGGCTACACCTTC.

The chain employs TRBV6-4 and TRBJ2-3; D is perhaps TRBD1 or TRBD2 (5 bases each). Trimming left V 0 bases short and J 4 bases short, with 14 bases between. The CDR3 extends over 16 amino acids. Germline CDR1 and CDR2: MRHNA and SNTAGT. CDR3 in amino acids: CASSDSSSRGADTQYF. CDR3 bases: TGTGCCAGCAGTGACTCGAGTTCACGGGGCGCAGATACGCAGTATTTT.

CDR3 sequence: CASRRGGGPYDEQYF. As DNA, the CDR3 is TGTGCCAGCCGACGCGGGGGGGGTCCATACGACGAGCAGTACTTC. This rearrangement joins TRBV6-1 to TRBJ2-7, with 9 bases fitting TRBD2. V was clipped by 8 bases and J by 5 bases; unmatched bases: 13. The CDR3 has 15 amino acids. The germline CDR1 and CDR2 sequences are MNHNS and SASEGT.

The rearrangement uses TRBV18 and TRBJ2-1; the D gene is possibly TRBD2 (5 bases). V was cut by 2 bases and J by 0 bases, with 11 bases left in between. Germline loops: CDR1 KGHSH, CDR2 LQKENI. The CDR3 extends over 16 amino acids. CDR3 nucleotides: TGTGCCAGCTCACCAGGAGGATCCAGCTCCTACAATGAGCAGTTCTTC. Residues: CASSPGGSSSYNEQFF.